This T cell receptor beta chain was obtained from a study of a mutant IDH1 vaccine in newly diagnosed glioma. Study as a whole: The first vaccination came 4-6 weeks after radiotherapy alone, or with temozolomide cycles. Patients' prior therapy spanned radiotherapy, temozolomide, or both; most underwent both.

Assay: immunoSEQ multiplex PCR; the TCRdb copy retains only in-frame clones and omits some. The table includes approximately 41,000 clones, approximately 89% detected once. This clone was counted a single time. Its antigen is currently unknown. The CDR3 length is 13 residues. V was clipped by 6 bases and J by 8 bases; unmatched bases: 3. CDR1 is SGHTA, CDR2 FQGNSA, per germline. Time point defined: week 23, last vaccination. With topical imiquimod, each dose of the vaccine consisted of 300 ug of mutant IDH1 20-mer peptide. Astrocytomas that were new, WHO grade 3 or 4, IDH1-mutant and ATRX-lost were present in the donors.

This clonotype originated in a man aged 45 to 65 with glioma. The sample here was PBMCs, taken from a glioma patient whose treatment included an IDH1 peptide vaccine. The chain combines TRBV7-2 with TRBJ1-4; 10 nucleotides agree with TRBD1. The CDR3 sequence is CASRGTGVEKLFF. In DNA, the CDR3 is TGTGCCAGCAGGGGGACAGGGGTCGAAAAACTGTTTTTT.